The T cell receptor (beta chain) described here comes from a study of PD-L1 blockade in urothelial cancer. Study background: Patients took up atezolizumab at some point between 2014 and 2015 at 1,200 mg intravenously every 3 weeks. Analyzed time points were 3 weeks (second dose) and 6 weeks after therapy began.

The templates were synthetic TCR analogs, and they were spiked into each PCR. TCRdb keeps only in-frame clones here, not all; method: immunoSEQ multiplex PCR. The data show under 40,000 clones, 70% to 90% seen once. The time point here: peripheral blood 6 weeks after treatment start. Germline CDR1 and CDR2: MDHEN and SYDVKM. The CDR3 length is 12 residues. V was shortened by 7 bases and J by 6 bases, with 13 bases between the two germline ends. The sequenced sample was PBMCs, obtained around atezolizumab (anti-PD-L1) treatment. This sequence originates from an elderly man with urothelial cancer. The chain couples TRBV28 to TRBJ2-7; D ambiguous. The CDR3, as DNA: TGTGCCAGCACTTACTCCACCGGCGAGCAGTACTTC. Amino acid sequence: CASTYSTGEQYF.